These 22 T cell receptor beta chains were all obtained from the same sample, sequenced in a study of T cell responses to AZD1222 COVID-19 vaccine. Data came from immunoSEQ multiplex PCR; TCRdb stores just in-frame clones and leaves some out. The sample records 140,000 to 150,000 clones, about 93% being singletons. Sequencing was performed on peripheral blood, taken on day 0 of AZD1222 vaccination. The receptors here all came from an adult in good health.

V is TRBV7-5 and J is TRBJ1-1; the table's D call of TRBD1 was not tested on the DNA. TRBV7-5 is an annotated pseudogene. The CDR3 length is 20 residues. The CDR3: CARSLVSRSPGQGVSTEAFF. The DNA for the CDR3 is TGTGCCAGAAGCTTAGTAAGCAGATCCCCGGGACAGGGGGTGTCAACTGAAGCTTTCTTT.

The chain carries TRBV11-2 and TRBJ2-7; D might be TRBD1 (5 bases). Germline assignment: CDR1 SGHAT and CDR2 FQNNGV. The CDR3 covers 18 residues. Trimming cost V 3 bases and J 7 bases, with 28 bases left between them. As DNA, the CDR3 is TGTGCCAGCAGCTTTGCAGGGTTCTTTTCTAAAAACCGGTTGGAGCAGTACTTC. Amino acid sequence: CASSFAGFFSKNRLEQYF.

CDR3 coding DNA: TGTGCCAGCTCACCAGTGGGGGCGATCACAGATACGCAGTATTTT. It is translated as CASSPVGAITDTQYF. V usage is TRBV18 and J usage is TRBJ2-3, with D tentatively TRBD1 (6 bases). The CDR3 runs to 15 residues. Germline lookup yields CDR1 KGHSH and CDR2 LQKENI. The ends were cut back, 2 bases at V and 2 bases at J, with 11 bases in the middle.

The CDR3 bases are TGTGCCAGCAGCTTCACCGAAGGGGCCGTAGGCTACACCTTC. Residues: CASSFTEGAVGYTF. The chain joins TRBV7-9 to TRBJ1-2, with D possibly being TRBD1 (5 bases). CDR1 is SEHNR and CDR2 is FQNEAQ in the germline V gene (reference sequence). Trimming took off 3 bases at V and 8 bases at J, with 16 bases between the two ends. CDR3 size: 14 residues.

J is TRBJ1-2 and V is TRBV30; D not certain. There are 13 residues in the CDR3. V was shortened by 3 bases and J by 4 bases, with 12 bases between the two germline ends. CDR1 is GTSNPN, CDR2 SVGIG, per germline (reference sequence). CDR3 DNA: TGTGCCTGGAGCAACAACCATCCCTATGGCTACACCTTC. Amino acid sequence: CAWSNNHPYGYTF.

J is TRBJ1-2 and V is TRBV18, with D possibly being TRBD1 (6 bases). The germline gives CDR1 KGHSH, CDR2 LQKENI. V lost 6 bases, J lost 4 bases, and 15 bases lay in between. This CDR3 comprises 14 residues. In DNA, the CDR3 is TGTGCCAGCTCGCCTGGGGCAGGGGTCTATGGCTACACCTTC. This encodes CASSPGAGVYGYTF.

The chain combines TRBV7-8 with TRBJ2-2, with 10 bases that match TRBD2. Germline assignment: CDR1 SGHVS and CDR2 FQNEAQ. Trimming removed 5 bases from V and 7 bases from J; junction bases left unmatched: 13. CDR3 length equals 17 residues. The CDR3 loop is CASSLKPGLALGGELFF. CDR3 sequence (DNA): TGTGCCAGCAGCCTAAAACCGGGACTAGCGCTTGGCGGGGAGCTGTTTTTT.

The chain is built from TRBV19 and TRBJ2-7; D is possibly TRBD2 (5 bases). The CDR3 sequence is 14 residues long. V lost 5 bases and J 1 base, leaving 12 bases between the germline ends. Germline-derived CDR1 and CDR2 are LNHDA and SQIVND (reference sequence). CDR3 region: CASSPRRGSYEQYF. In DNA form, the CDR3 reads TGTGCCAGTAGTCCCCGAAGAGGGTCCTACGAGCAGTACTTC.

This clone showed up just once. The CDR3 nucleotides read TGTGCCAGCATACGGGATTCTGGAAACACCATATATTTT. Residues: CASIRDSGNTIYF. The chain recombines TRBV7-9 with TRBJ1-3; D not resolved. Germline loops: CDR1 SEHNR, CDR2 FQNEAQ (reference sequence). V was shortened by 7 bases and J by 1 base, with 8 bases between the two germline ends. The CDR3 covers 13 residues.

The chain has TRBV6-2 or TRBV6-3 and TRBJ1-2, with D perhaps TRBD1 (5 bases). Germline V gives CDR1 MNHEY, CDR2 SVGEGT. The CDR3 spans 13 residues. Deletions cut 0 bases from V and 6 bases from J, with 8 bases between. The CDR3 DNA sequence: TGTGCCAGCAGTTACTCGAGAGGGGATGGCTACACCTTC. Translating gives CASSYSRGDGYTF.

The chain carries TRBV30 and TRBJ1-2, with 7 positions matching TRBD1. This CDR3 is built from 15 residues. Germline-derived CDR1 and CDR2 are GTSNPN and SVGIG (reference sequence). V gave up 1 base and J gave up 5 bases; unmatched junction bases: 10. The CDR3 DNA is TGTGCCTGGAGTGACCCCCGGACAGGCCATTATGGCTACACCTTC. It yields the protein CAWSDPRTGHYGYTF.

The chain links TRBV6-5 to TRBJ2-4, with D tentatively TRBD2 (5 bases). The germline V and J ends were trimmed by 7 bases and 6 bases, with 13 bases remaining between them. Per the germline V gene, CDR1 is MNHEY and CDR2 is SVGAGI. This CDR3 comprises 13 residues. The CDR3 DNA is TGTGCCAGCACCCCGTTGGACTCAAACATTCAGTACTTC. Its protein is CASTPLDSNIQYF.

The V and J genes are TRBV4-2 and TRBJ1-1; no definite D call. V was trimmed by 1 base and J by 2 bases, leaving 8 bases between them. There are 14 residues in the CDR3. The germline V gene has CDR1 LGHNA and CDR2 YNFKEQ. As DNA, the CDR3 is TGTGCCAGCAGCCAAGCAGGCCGCAACACTGAAGCTTTCTTT. As protein: CASSQAGRNTEAFF.

The chain employs TRBV18 and TRBJ1-2, with 10 bases identical to TRBD1. In germline, CDR1 is KGHSH, CDR2 LQKENI. J was trimmed by 4 bases and V by 8 bases; bases with no gene match: 10. The CDR3 has 15 amino acids. The CDR3 reads CASRPGQGLSYGYTF. The CDR3 DNA sequence: TGTGCCAGCCGACCGGGACAGGGGCTTAGCTATGGCTACACCTTC. The whole variable domain, filled in from reference TRBV18 and TRBJ1-2, reads NAGVMQNPRHLVRRRGQEARLRCSPMKGHSHVYWYRQLPEEGLKFMVYLQKENIIDESGMPKERFSAEFPKEGPSILRIQQVVRGDSAAYFCASRPGQGLSYGYTFGSGTRLTVV.

V and J are TRBV11-3 and TRBJ1-1; D not certain. The germline gives CDR1 SGHNT, CDR2 YENEEA. This CDR3 is 14 amino acids long. Trimming cost V 4 bases and J 1 base, with 10 bases left between them. The CDR3: CASSWGHRNTEAFF. The CDR3 coding sequence is TGTGCCAGCAGCTGGGGTCATCGGAACACTGAAGCTTTCTTT.

This chain links TRBV18 with TRBJ1-2, with a weak D call TRBD1 (6 bases). Looked up from germline, CDR1 is KGHSH and CDR2 is LQKENI. V lost 0 bases, J lost 7 bases, and 12 bases lay in between. This CDR3 has 14 residues. The CDR3 DNA reads TGTGCCAGCTCACCACCGGGGACACGGCGTGGCTACACCTTC. It encodes CASSPPGTRRGYTF.

The V and J genes are TRBV4-1 and TRBJ1-2; tentative D call: TRBD1 (6 bases). The CDR3 is made up of 16 amino acids. Germline loops: CDR1 MGHRA, CDR2 YSYEKL. V dropped 1 base and J dropped 4 bases, with 16 bases sitting between them. This CDR3 is CASSQVSPGAGYGYTF. CDR3 in DNA: TGCGCCAGCAGCCAAGTTTCCCCGGGGGCAGGCTATGGCTACACCTTC.

CDR3 sequence: CASSEQGTGELFF. CDR3 in DNA: TGTGCCAGCAGCGAACAGGGTACCGGGGAGCTGTTTTTT. V usage is TRBV5-5 and J usage is TRBJ2-2; perhaps TRBD1 as D (6 bases). Trimming removed 4 bases at V and 5 bases at J, with 9 bases between. This CDR3 has 13 residues. CDR1 and CDR2 (germline): SGHKS, YYEKEE (reference sequence).

V is TRBV27 and J is TRBJ2-7, with D tentatively TRBD1 (5 bases). Trimming removed 4 bases at V and 9 bases at J, with 19 bases between. The CDR3 loop spans 14 amino acids. Looked up from germline, CDR1 is MNHEY and CDR2 is SMNVEV (reference sequence). Here the CDR3 reads CASSSDTGFGRQYF. CDR3 nucleotides: TGTGCCAGCAGTTCCGATACAGGTTTTGGAAGGCAGTACTTC.

The chain employs TRBV7-9 and TRBJ2-7; either TRBD1 or TRBD2 may supply D (5 bases each). In germline, CDR1 is SEHNR, CDR2 FQNEAQ (reference sequence). V lost 5 bases and J lost 6, with 17 bases in between. This CDR3 contains 14 residues. The DNA of the CDR3 is TGTGCCAGCAGCGGGGGACGGTTGGTAGCCGAGCAGTACTTC. It yields the protein CASSGGRLVAEQYF.

The chain has TRBV11-2 and TRBJ1-2, with TRBD1 as a possible D gene (5 bases). The germline gives CDR1 SGHAT, CDR2 FQNNGV. The ends were cut back, 5 bases at V and 9 bases at J, with 25 bases in the middle. The length of the CDR3 is 16 residues. For the CDR3, the DNA is TGTGCCAGCAGCCCCGACCCAAGGGACCCGAGCGGGAGCTACACCTTC. Translated: CASSPDPRDPSGSYTF.

The chain uses TRBV5-5 and TRBJ2-7; D ambiguous. Germline CDR1 and CDR2: SGHKS and YYEKEE (reference sequence). CDR3 length equals 14 residues. The V end was cut by 2 bases, the J end by 3 bases, with 12 bases between. CDR3 nucleotide sequence: TGTGCCAGCAGCTTTGGACGTAAAGACTACGAGCAGTACTTC. It yields the protein CASSFGRKDYEQYF. The full variable domain, its missing parts supplied by reference TRBV5-5 and TRBJ2-7, is DAGVTQSPTHLIKTRGQQVTLRCSPISGHKSVSWYQQVLGQGPQFIFQYYEKEERGRGNFPDRFSARQFPNYSSELNVNALLLGDSALYLCASSFGRKDYEQYFGPGTRLTVT.